The subject of this entry is one T cell receptor (beta chain). The source of the sample is a study of blood T cell repertoires in COVID-19. Turning to the study itself: COVID-19 samples, acute and convalescent, were from the United States, Italy and Spain.

The CDR3 is 15 amino acids. Germline V gives CDR1 MNHEY, CDR2 SVGAGI. V lost 6 bases and J lost 3; bases outside the gene matches: 4. Cohort 3 recovery required two negative PCRs, clearance, or symptom resolution. Libraries were prepared by immunoSEQ multiplex PCR; TCRdb keeps only in-frame clonotypes and omits some of them. The table has 150,000 to 200,000 clones, around 84% seen once. The J gene is TRBJ2-3, the V gene TRBV6-5; 12 nucleotides align to TRBD2. Sequenced sample: PBMCs or T cells enriched from blood (not recorded which). The source is a middle-aged man who had recovered from COVID-19. CDR3 coding DNA: TGTGCCAGCAGCCGGACTAGCGGGGATACAGATACGCAGTATTTT. As protein: CASSRTSGDTDTQYF.